This TCR beta chain was documented in a study of cytomegalovirus exposure and HLA in healthy donors. Trimming pared 1 base from V and 7 bases from J, leaving 13 bases between. This CDR3 region has 15 residues. The germline V gene encodes CDR1 MGHDK and CDR2 SYGVNS. Sequenced by immunoSEQ multiplex PCR; TCRdb stores in-frame clones only, minus some. The top ten hold roughly 2.8% of the sample, which has 190,000 or so clones, roughly 84% seen once. The TCR originated in a young woman in good health and CMV-seropositive. The sample comprised PBMCs. This chain joins TRBV25-1 and TRBJ1-4, with D unclear. For the CDR3, the DNA is TGTGCCAGCAGTGAATCACGCGGGAACAGTGAAAAACTGTTTTTT. Residues: CASSESRGNSEKLFF.